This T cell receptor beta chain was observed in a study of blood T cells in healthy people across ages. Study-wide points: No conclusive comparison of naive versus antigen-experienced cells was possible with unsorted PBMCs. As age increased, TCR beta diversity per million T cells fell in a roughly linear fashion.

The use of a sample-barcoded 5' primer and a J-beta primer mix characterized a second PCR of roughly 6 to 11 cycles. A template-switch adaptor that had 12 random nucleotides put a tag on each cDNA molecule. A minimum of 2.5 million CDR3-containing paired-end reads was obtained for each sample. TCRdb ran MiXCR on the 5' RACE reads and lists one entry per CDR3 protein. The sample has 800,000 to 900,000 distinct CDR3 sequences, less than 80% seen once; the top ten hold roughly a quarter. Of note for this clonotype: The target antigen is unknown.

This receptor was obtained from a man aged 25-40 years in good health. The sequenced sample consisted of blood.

CDR3 bases: TGTGCCACCAGCAAACAGGACTCTGGGGCCAACGTCCTGACTTTC. It codes for CATSKQDSGANVLTF. The V gene is TRBV15, the J gene TRBJ2-6, with D maybe TRBD1 (5 bases). V gave up 4 bases and J gave up 0 bases, with 7 bases separating them. Germline values: CDR1 LNHNV, CDR2 YYDKDF (reference sequence). CDR3 length: 15 residues.